This TCR beta chain was captured by sequencing in a study of shared clonotypes between healthy human individuals. Looking at the study overall: Donors consisted of two women and a few men between 18 and 49. Whole-study findings and limits: Among a handful of donors, approximately 5% of naive CD4 clonotypes were found in common. Rarefaction indicated that sorted-subset sequencing remained incomplete although depth was large.

CDR1 and CDR2 (germline): GTSNPN, SVGIG (reference sequence). V dropped 1 base and J dropped 4 bases, with 14 bases sitting between them. The CDR3 consists of 15 residues. Naive CD45RA+ and memory CD45RA-negative subsets were split from CD4+ cells. Concerning this clone: Its antigen is unidentified.

Only in-frame clones appear in the TCRdb table, and some are missing; sequencing was by immunoSEQ multiplex PCR. The sample has 2 million to 2.5 million clones, approximately 94% seen once. The chain couples TRBV30 to TRBJ1-3, with TRBD1 as a possible D gene (5 bases). The sequencing input was naive CD4+ T cells sorted from blood. Subset noted: CD45RA+ positively selected. The TCR originated in a man younger than 30 in good health. The CDR3 DNA sequence: TGTGCCTGGAGTGAGACAGCGGTAGCCGGAAACACCATATATTTT. Its translation is CAWSETAVAGNTIYF. Complete variable domain (other parts from reference TRBV30 and TRBJ1-3): SQTIHQWPATLVQPVGSPLSLECTVEGTSNPNLYWYRQAAGRGLQLLFYSVGIGQISSEVPQNLSASRPQDRQFILSSKKLLLSDSGFYLCAWSETAVAGNTIYFGEGSWLTVV.